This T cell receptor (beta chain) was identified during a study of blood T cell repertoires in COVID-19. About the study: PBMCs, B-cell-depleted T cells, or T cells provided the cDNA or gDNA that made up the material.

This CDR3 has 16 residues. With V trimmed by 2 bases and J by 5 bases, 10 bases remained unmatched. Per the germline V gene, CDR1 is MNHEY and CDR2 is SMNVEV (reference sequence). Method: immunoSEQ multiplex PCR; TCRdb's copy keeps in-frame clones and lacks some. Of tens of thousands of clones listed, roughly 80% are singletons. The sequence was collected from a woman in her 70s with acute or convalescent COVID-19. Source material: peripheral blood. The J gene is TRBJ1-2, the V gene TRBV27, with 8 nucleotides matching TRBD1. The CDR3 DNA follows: TGTGCCAGCAGTTTAGTTAGCGCAGGGGGCGTTTATGGCTACACCTTC. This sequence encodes CASSLVSAGGVYGYTF.